The 15 T cell receptor beta chains given below trace back to one sample, sequenced in a study of early T cells in non-severe SARS-CoV-2 infection. Using its own MiXCR run on the 5' RACE reads, TCRdb lists one record per CDR3 protein. The sample includes 100,000 to 120,000 distinct CDR3 sequences, roughly an eighth of them seen just once. The sample was whole blood, taken at baseline. These TCRs come from an adult who was a healthcare worker with PCR-confirmed SARS-CoV-2 infection or an uninfected control (not recorded which).

Many counts were recorded for this clonotype. The gene calls are TRBV12-3 or TRBV12-4 and TRBJ1-1; 8 bases match TRBD1. J lost 4 bases, V lost 6 bases, and 7 bases had no gene match. CDR3 length: 14 amino acids. This chain's CDR3 is CASREQGEVTEAFF. The CDR3 nucleotides are TGTGCCAGCAGGGAACAGGGGGAGGTCACTGAAGCTTTCTTT.

This chain connects TRBV20-1 to TRBJ1-1; possible D gene TRBD1, 5 bases. Trimming stripped 0 bases from V and 11 bases from J, with 13 bases between. Germline V gene data show CDR1 as DFQATT and CDR2 as SNEGSKA (reference sequence). The CDR3 sequence is 12 residues long. Here the CDR3 reads CSARDQGRDAFF. CDR3 bases: TGCAGTGCTAGAGATCAGGGCCGAGATGCTTTCTTT.

The chain is built from TRBV6-1 and TRBJ1-4; 8 positions agree with TRBD1. The CDR3 loop spans 13 amino acids. After removal of 8 bases from V and 7 bases from J, the junction contained 6 bases not matched to a gene. Per the germline V gene, CDR1 is MNHNS and CDR2 is SASEGT. The chain's CDR3 is CASETGVSEKLFF. The CDR3 region has the DNA TGTGCCAGCGAGACAGGGGTATCTGAAAAACTGTTTTTT.

With regard to this clonotype: Because it lacks the conserved phenylalanine or tryptophan at the end, this CDR3 is likely a read error. This rearrangement joins TRBV5-4 to TRBJ2-3; 12 nucleotides line up with TRBD2. The germline gives CDR1 SGHNT, CDR2 YYREEE (reference sequence). J gave up 7 bases and V 1 base, and 4 bases lay outside the gene matches. CDR3 length equals 15 residues. This CDR3 reads CASSLYTSGRNTQYL. In DNA form, the CDR3 reads TGTGCCAGCAGCTTGTATACTAGCGGGAGGAATACGCAGTATCTT.

Only a few counts were recorded for this clonotype. This chain links TRBV27 with TRBJ1-6; D is ambiguous. V dropped 2 bases and J dropped 8 bases, with 22 bases sitting between them. Germline lookup yields CDR1 MNHEY and CDR2 SMNVEV (reference sequence). The CDR3 extends over 18 amino acids. The CDR3 region is CASSLTSVFSNKHSPLHF. For the CDR3, the DNA is TGTGCCAGCAGTTTAACATCGGTGTTTTCTAACAAACATTCACCCCTCCACTTT.

This clonotype was observed at least ten times. This rearrangement joins TRBV18 to TRBJ1-2, with 7 bases aligning to TRBD1. The V segment lost 4 bases and the J segment 8 bases; nucleotides outside the gene matches: 10. The germline V gene encodes CDR1 KGHSH and CDR2 LQKENI. The CDR3 has 14 residues. CDR3 coding DNA: TGTGCCAGCTCACGAGACAAGGACAGGTCCGGCTACACCTTC. It encodes CASSRDKDRSGYTF. Looking up the rest from reference TRBV18 and TRBJ1-2 gives the full variable domain: NAGVMQNPRHLVRRRGQEARLRCSPMKGHSHVYWYRQLPEEGLKFMVYLQKENIIDESGMPKERFSAEFPKEGPSILRIQQVVRGDSAAYFCASSRDKDRSGYTFGSGTRLTVV.

The V call is TRBV5-1, the J call TRBJ2-1; 13 nucleotides agree with TRBD2. The CDR3 runs to 18 residues. Per germline, CDR1 SGHRS and CDR2 YFSETQ. Trimming at V came to 0 bases and at J to 7 bases, leaving 10 bases not matched to a gene. CDR3 DNA: TGCGCCAGCAGCTTGGGGACTAGCGGGAGCGTTTTGGTTAATGAGCAGTTCTTC. Encoded protein: CASSLGTSGSVLVNEQFF.

The chain carries TRBV7-2 and TRBJ1-4; 9 bases align to TRBD1. J gave up 8 bases and V 6 bases, and 7 bases lay outside the gene matches. Germline CDR1 is SGHTA and CDR2 is FQGNSA. There are 14 residues in the CDR3. CDR3: CASRSGTGKEKLFF. CDR3 sequence (DNA): TGTGCCAGCAGATCCGGGACAGGGAAGGAAAAACTGTTTTTT. Variable domain in full (rest from reference TRBV7-2 and TRBJ1-4): GAGVSQSPSNKVTEKGKDVELRCDPISGHTALYWYRQSLGQGLEFLIYFQGNSAPDKSGLPSDRFSAERTGGSVSTLTIQRTQQEDSAVYLCASRSGTGKEKLFFGSGTQLSVL.

This clonotype was recorded at least ten times. V usage is TRBV6-2 or TRBV6-3 and J usage is TRBJ2-7; D might be TRBD1 or TRBD2, each matching 6 bases. V was shortened by 8 bases and J by 6 bases, with 20 bases between the two germline ends. CDR1 and CDR2 (germline): MNHEY, SVGEGT. This CDR3 contains 14 residues. CDR3 sequence: CASSFQGGPFEQYF. The DNA for the CDR3 is TGTGCCAGCTCCTTTCAAGGGGGGCCGTTCGAGCAGTACTTC.

This clonotype appeared many times. This rearrangement joins TRBV20-1 to TRBJ1-2; possibly TRBD1 for D (6 bases). The V end lost 6 bases, the J end lost 4 bases, and 24 bases lay between the germline ends. The CDR3 has 16 residues. Germline V CDR1 and CDR2: DFQATT, SNEGSKA (reference sequence). CDR3 nucleotide sequence: TGCAGTGCAAACCGATTGGACAGACCCTCAAGCTATGGCTACACCTTC. Amino acid sequence: CSANRLDRPSSYGYTF.

The sample holds a few counts of this clonotype. The chain joins TRBV19 to TRBJ2-4; no clear D gene. The germline V and J ends were trimmed by 6 bases and 0 bases, with 9 bases remaining between them. The CDR3 sequence is 14 residues long. Germline V gene lookup returns CDR1 LNHDA and CDR2 SQIVND (reference sequence). The CDR3 sequence: CASRNSVAKNIQYF. The DNA of the CDR3 is TGTGCCAGTAGGAACAGCGTAGCCAAAAACATTCAGTACTTC.

The chain recombines TRBV27 with TRBJ1-5, with TRBD1 matching 8 bases. The junction had 5 bases not matched to a gene; V was cut back by 5 bases and J by 5 bases. CDR3 length: 14 amino acids. Germline values: CDR1 MNHEY, CDR2 SMNVEV (reference sequence). The CDR3 DNA sequence: TGTGCCAGCAGTCCAAGGACAGGGCATCAGCCCCAGCATTTT. Its translation: CASSPRTGHQPQHF.

This clonotype came up many times. The rearrangement joins TRBV9 to TRBJ2-3; 9 positions agree with TRBD1. CDR3 size: 14 residues. CDR1 and CDR2 (germline): SGDLS, YYNGEE. V was pared by 3 bases and J by 6 bases, with 5 bases of the junction left unmatched. CDR3 DNA: TGTGCCAGCAGCGACAGGGGGCTCGGCGATACGCAGTATTTT. This translates into CASSDRGLGDTQYF.

V and J are TRBV28 and TRBJ1-2, with 10 bases matching TRBD1. J was trimmed by 6 bases and V by 1 base; bases with no gene match: 8. This CDR3 contains 16 residues. Germline V gene sequence: CDR1 MDHEN, CDR2 SYDVKM. In DNA form, the CDR3 reads TGTGCCAGCAGTTTATACTTTGGGACAGGGGAGGATGGCTACACCTTC. It codes for CASSLYFGTGEDGYTF.

This clonotype was seen a few times. The rearrangement links TRBV6-1 to TRBJ1-1, with D unclear. Germline assignment: CDR1 MNHNS and CDR2 SASEGT. The length of the CDR3 is 12 residues. Trimming left V 9 bases short and J 4 bases short, with 12 bases between. CDR3 residues: CASGREGTEAFF. The CDR3 DNA reads as TGTGCCAGTGGTCGGGAGGGCACTGAAGCTTTCTTT.